The 23 T cell receptor beta chains reported below all come from one sample, sequenced in a study of CD8 T cells in ankylosing spondylitis. TCRdb recomputed calls from the 5' RACE reads with MiXCR, one row per CDR3 protein. The table lists 200,000 to 300,000 distinct CDR3 sequences, 10% of them singletons, with around 3% in the top ten. Sequenced input: blood, either unsorted or a sorted T cell fraction (not recorded which). The source is a male donor with ankylosing spondylitis or in good health (not recorded which).

This clonotype showed up many times. The chain joins TRBV12-3 or TRBV12-4 to TRBJ2-7; 11 bases line up with TRBD1. The J segment lost 4 bases and the V segment lost 6 bases, leaving 5 bases of the junction unmatched. The CDR3 extends over 14 amino acids. The CDR3 bases are TGTGCCAGCAGGGGTGGACAGGGGGCTTACGAGCAGTACTTC. Translation gives CASRGGQGAYEQYF.

The sample holds many counts of this clonotype. V usage is TRBV27 and J usage is TRBJ1-5, with TRBD1 identical over 10 bases. CDR1 and CDR2 (germline): MNHEY, SMNVEV (reference sequence). After removal of 2 bases from V and 2 bases from J, the junction contained 3 bases not matched to a gene. There are 16 residues in the CDR3. DNA of the CDR3: TGTGCCAGCAGTTTAATTGGGACAGGGGGCAATCAGCCCCAGCATTTT. Amino acid sequence: CASSLIGTGGNQPQHF.

With regard to this clonotype: This may stem from a read error, because a much larger clone lies one nucleotide away. The chain recombines TRBV20-1 with TRBJ1-6; D call uncertain. Trimming shortened V by 8 bases and J by 5 bases, and 19 bases separated the two germline ends. Germline V gene lookup returns CDR1 DFQATT and CDR2 SNEGSKA (reference sequence). The CDR3 length is 15 residues. The DNA of the CDR3 is TGCAGTACTACCCGGGGAGAGCGGGATAATTCACCCCTCCACTTT. It codes for CSTTRGERDNSPLHF.

This clonotype has a count of ten or more. The V and J genes are TRBV10-3 and TRBJ2-1; D is unclear. CDR3 length equals 14 residues. In germline, CDR1 is ENHRY, CDR2 SYGVKD. Deletions cut 0 bases from V and 3 bases from J, with 6 bases between. The CDR3 is CAISESEYYNEQFF. CDR3 DNA sequence: TGTGCCATCAGTGAGTCGGAGTACTACAATGAGCAGTTCTTC.

As to this clonotype: A read error may account for a junction end that differs from germline. J is TRBJ1-1 and V is TRBV7-9; possibly TRBD1 for D (5 bases). The CDR3 contains 16 residues. Germline V CDR1 and CDR2: SEHNR, FQNEAQ (reference sequence). The CDR3 sequence is CASSLGGAVSNTEVFF. CDR3 nucleotide sequence: TGTGCCAGCAGCTTAGGAGGGGCGGTTTCGAACACTGAAGTTTTCTTT.

In its sample, this clonotype was seen a few times. The rearrangement uses TRBV20-1 and TRBJ2-1; 9 positions agree with TRBD2. Germline V lookup: CDR1 DFQATT, CDR2 SNEGSKA (reference sequence). Losses at the gene ends were 3 bases for V and 0 bases for J; bases not matched to a gene: 3. This CDR3 has 15 amino acids. The chain's CDR3 is CSARVAGASYNEQFF. CDR3 coding DNA: TGCAGTGCTAGGGTAGCGGGGGCCTCCTACAATGAGCAGTTCTTC.

This chain connects TRBV20-1 to TRBJ2-3; the D is unclear. Per the germline V gene, CDR1 is DFQATT and CDR2 is SNEGSKA (reference sequence). The CDR3 is made up of 14 amino acids. Trimming took off 5 bases at V and 1 base at J, with 13 bases between the two ends. The CDR3 nucleotides are TGCAGTGCTCCGGAAAAAAGGGGCACAGATACGCAGTATTTT. Amino acids: CSAPEKRGTDTQYF.

Ten or more counts support this clonotype. The rearrangement joins TRBV20-1 to TRBJ1-4; the D is unclear. The CDR3 totals 13 residues. The V gene lost 4 bases and the J gene lost 0 bases, with 6 bases spanning the gap. The germline gives CDR1 DFQATT, CDR2 SNEGSKA (reference sequence). The CDR3 here is CSATRTTNEKLFF. CDR3 DNA sequence: TGCAGTGCTACCCGTACAACTAATGAAAAACTGTTTTTT.

This clonotype was picked up many times. The chain joins TRBV29-1 to TRBJ2-7; 8 bases are a match to TRBD1. J was trimmed by 2 bases and V by 2 bases; bases with no gene match: 2. Germline V CDR1 and CDR2: SQVTM, ANQGSEA. The CDR3 consists of 13 residues. The DNA of the CDR3 is TGCAGCGTTGAAAGACAGGGGACCTACGAGCAGTACTTC. Amino acids: CSVERQGTYEQYF.

This clonotype was seen at least ten times. This chain uses TRBV20-1 with TRBJ2-4; D not resolved. CDR1 DFQATT and CDR2 SNEGSKA come from the germline V gene (reference sequence). CDR3 size: 14 residues. Trimming took off 3 bases at V and 0 bases at J, with 9 bases between the two ends. In DNA, the CDR3 is TGCAGTGCTAGGACGGCCGGAGCCAAAAACATTCAGTACTTC. Translation gives CSARTAGAKNIQYF.

CDR3: CASSQESWRNYGYTF. CDR3 DNA: TGTGCCAGCAGCCAAGAGTCGTGGAGAAACTATGGCTACACCTTC. This rearrangement joins TRBV3-1 to TRBJ1-2; D is undetermined. CDR1 is LGHDT and CDR2 is YNNKEL in the germline V gene (reference sequence). This CDR3 is built from 15 residues. Between the trimmed V and J ends, which lost 0 bases and 2 bases, there was a span of 10 bases.

J is TRBJ1-1 and V is TRBV7-2; tentative D call: TRBD1 (5 bases). Per germline, CDR1 SGHTA and CDR2 FQGNSA. V was shortened by 5 bases and J by 3 bases, with 16 bases between the two germline ends. The CDR3 loop spans 15 amino acids. The CDR3 loop reads CASSRKEGIYTEAFF. The DNA of the CDR3 is TGTGCCAGCAGCCGTAAGGAGGGGATCTACACTGAAGCTTTCTTT.

Ten or more counts support this clonotype. CDR3 in amino acids: CASSERLAGGLAKNIQYF. The DNA of the CDR3 is TGTGCCAGCAGCGAGAGACTAGCTGGGGGCCTGGCCAAAAACATTCAGTACTTC. V is TRBV7-2 and J is TRBJ2-4, with D perhaps TRBD2 (7 bases). Germline CDR1 is SGHTA and CDR2 is FQGNSA. The CDR3 has 18 residues. Trimming removed 5 bases from V and 1 base from J, with 21 bases in between.

This clonotype was seen at least ten times. The chain is built from TRBV27 and TRBJ2-2; D gene ambiguous. CDR1 and CDR2 from the germline V gene are MNHEY and SMNVEV (reference sequence). V was pared by 2 bases and J by 7 bases, with 11 bases between. The CDR3 extends over 14 amino acids. The CDR3 DNA sequence: TGTGCCAGCAGTTTAAAGCCTCAAGGCGGGGAGCTGTTTTTT. Its protein is CASSLKPQGGELFF.

At least ten counts were recorded for this clonotype. V gene TRBV3-1 combines with J gene TRBJ2-1, with D possibly being TRBD2 (6 bases). Germline CDR1 is LGHDT and CDR2 is YNNKEL (reference sequence). V was shortened by 1 base and J by 3 bases, with 10 bases between the two germline ends. The CDR3 contains 15 residues. The CDR3 nucleotides are TGTGCCAGCAGCCAAGTTACTAGCAGCTACAATGAGCAGTTCTTC. Amino acids: CASSQVTSSYNEQFF.

This clonotype has ten or more counts. The chain is built from TRBV12-3 or TRBV12-4 and TRBJ2-1; maybe TRBD2 (6 bases). The CDR3 totals 13 residues. The V end lost 5 bases, the J end lost 9 bases, and 14 bases lay between the germline ends. CDR3 residues: CASSALLATEQFF. The DNA of the CDR3 is TGTGCCAGCAGTGCCCTACTAGCAACTGAGCAGTTCTTC.

This clonotype was recorded many times. The chain carries TRBV20-1 and TRBJ2-3; D unresolved. This CDR3 comprises 10 residues. Trimming shortened V by 6 bases and J by 6 bases, and 7 bases separated the two germline ends. Germline V lookup: CDR1 DFQATT, CDR2 SNEGSKA (reference sequence). CDR3 sequence reads: CSAPLDTQYF. CDR3 nucleotides: TGCAGTGCCCCCCTGGATACGCAGTATTTT.

This clonotype was seen many times. The V call is TRBV3-1, the J call TRBJ2-3, with D possibly matching TRBD2 (6 bases). V gave up 4 bases and J gave up 3 bases, with 11 bases separating them. The CDR3 sequence is 14 residues long. Germline V CDR1 and CDR2: LGHDT, YNNKEL (reference sequence). The CDR3 reads CASSPYRETDTQYF. The CDR3 DNA reads as TGTGCCAGCAGCCCTTACCGGGAGACAGATACGCAGTATTTT.

This clonotype has a handful of counts. Written as DNA, the CDR3 is TGTGCCAGCAGCCAAGAATCCTACGAGCAGTACTTC. Translating gives CASSQESYEQYF. V is TRBV3-1 and J is TRBJ2-7, with D hard to call. This CDR3 contains 12 residues. Trimming took off 0 bases at V and 1 base at J, with 1 base between the two ends. From germline, CDR1 is LGHDT and CDR2 YNNKEL (reference sequence).

This clonotype has at least ten counts. The chain employs TRBV21-1 and TRBJ2-1; TRBD2, the table's D call, was not compared with the DNA. TRBV21-1 is tagged as a pseudogene. The CDR3 length is 17 residues. The CDR3 loop is CASSKASGRAKGNEQFF. For the CDR3, the DNA is TGTGCCAGCAGCAAAGCTAGCGGGAGGGCCAAAGGGAATGAGCAGTTCTTC.

The V gene is TRBV20-1, the J gene TRBJ2-3, with 9 bases matching TRBD2. V shed 7 bases, J shed 1 base, and the junction held 6 bases outside the gene matches. The length of the CDR3 is 14 residues. CDR1 and CDR2 (germline): DFQATT, SNEGSKA (reference sequence). The CDR3 loop reads CSGQAGGGTDTQYF. CDR3 coding DNA: TGCAGTGGGCAGGCGGGAGGGGGCACAGATACGCAGTATTTT.

This clonotype was recorded at least ten times. The gene calls are TRBV3-1 and TRBJ2-1, with 8 positions matching TRBD2. The germline gives CDR1 LGHDT, CDR2 YNNKEL (reference sequence). V lost 3 bases and J lost 4; bases outside the gene matches: 17. The CDR3 has 19 amino acids. The CDR3 sequence: CASSQAAGETEGAYNEQFF. DNA for the CDR3: TGTGCCAGCAGCCAGGCAGCGGGGGAAACGGAGGGAGCTTACAATGAGCAGTTCTTC.

This clonotype was counted once. This chain joins TRBV11-2 and TRBJ2-5; D is possibly TRBD2 (5 bases). V dropped 5 bases and J dropped 5 bases, with 15 bases sitting between them. CDR1 is SGHAT, CDR2 FQNNGV, per germline. The CDR3 has 14 residues. CDR3: CASSPDFLSETQYF. Written as DNA, the CDR3 is TGTGCCAGCAGCCCGGACTTCCTTAGCGAGACCCAGTACTTC.